The next 10 T cell receptor beta chains were all read from a single sample in a study of blood T cell repertoires in COVID-19. The table came from immunoSEQ multiplex PCR; TCRdb's copy has only in-frame clones and leaves some out. Here the sample spans 110,000 to 150,000 clones, almost 85% being singletons. The sample was PBMCs or T cells enriched from blood (not recorded which). The receptors were sampled from a middle-aged man with acute COVID-19.

This chain joins TRBV7-8 and TRBJ2-7, with TRBD1 identical over 9 bases. Unmatched junction bases numbered 3, after V lost 3 bases and J lost 0 bases. CDR3 length: 15 amino acids. Germline loops: CDR1 SGHVS, CDR2 FQNEAQ. CDR3 residues: CASSFQQGASYEQYF. The CDR3 region has the DNA TGTGCCAGCAGCTTTCAACAGGGGGCCTCCTACGAGCAGTACTTC.

The J gene is TRBJ1-1, the V gene TRBV28, with D perhaps TRBD1 (6 bases). V gave up 4 bases and J gave up 4 bases, with 13 bases separating them. From germline, CDR1 is MDHEN and CDR2 SYDVKM. This CDR3 is 14 amino acids long. The chain's CDR3 is CASSSTSRGTEAFF. CDR3 in DNA: TGTGCCAGCAGTTCTACCAGCAGGGGCACTGAAGCTTTCTTT.

This chain uses TRBV5-6 with TRBJ2-5; no firm D call. Trimming removed 7 bases from V and 4 bases from J, with 11 bases in between. Germline CDR1 is SGHDT and CDR2 is YYEEEE. The length of the CDR3 is 12 residues. CDR3 nucleotide sequence: TGTGCCAGCCAGGCGCCGTTAGAGACCCAGTACTTC. It translates to CASQAPLETQYF. The variable domain in full, completed from reference TRBV5-6 and TRBJ2-5, reads DAGVTQSPTHLIKTRGQQVTLRCSPKSGHDTVSWYQQALGQGPQFIFQYYEEEERQRGNFPDRFSGHQFPNYSSELNVNALLLGDSALYLCASQAPLETQYFGPGTRLLVL.

The rearrangement uses TRBV28 and TRBJ2-2; TRBD2 might be the D (6 bases). Germline CDR1 and CDR2: MDHEN and SYDVKM. The CDR3 totals 12 residues. The V end was cut by 8 bases, the J end by 5 bases, with 9 bases between. DNA of the CDR3: TGTGCCAGCGGTGCGGGAACCGGGGAGCTGTTTTTT. This translates into CASGAGTGELFF. Filled out from reference TRBV28 and TRBJ2-2, the complete variable domain reads DVKVTQSSRYLVKRTGEKVFLECVQDMDHENMFWYRQDPGLGLRLIYFSYDVKMKEKGDIPEGYSVSREKKERFSLILESASTNQTSMYLCASGAGTGELFFGEGSRLTVL.

The V and J genes are TRBV27 and TRBJ2-3; TRBD2 might be the D (6 bases). This CDR3 is built from 15 residues. V was trimmed by 4 bases and J by 2 bases, leaving 13 bases between them. From germline, CDR1 is MNHEY and CDR2 SMNVEV (reference sequence). Here the CDR3 DNA reads TGTGCCAGCAGTTCATTCGGGGGAAACACAGATACGCAGTATTTT. Amino acid sequence: CASSSFGGNTDTQYF.

J is TRBJ2-7 and V is TRBV29-1; D may be TRBD1 (6 bases). Germline loops: CDR1 SQVTM, CDR2 ANQGSEA. Trimming removed 3 bases at V and 3 bases at J, with 15 bases between. The CDR3 has 14 amino acids. The CDR3 coding sequence is TGCAGCGTTGAGGTTCGGGACAACATCTACGAGCAGTACTTC. It translates to CSVEVRDNIYEQYF.

The chain carries TRBV18 and TRBJ1-1; possibly TRBD1 for D (6 bases). Germline-derived CDR1 and CDR2 are KGHSH and LQKENI. This CDR3 is built from 18 residues. The ends were cut back, 5 bases at V and 1 base at J, with 23 bases in the middle. CDR3 DNA: TGTGCCAGCTCAGATGCCCTGATTAACAGGGTTGGGAACACTGAAGCTTTCTTT. Translation gives CASSDALINRVGNTEAFF.

The chain has TRBV5-1 and TRBJ2-7; weak D call: TRBD2 (6 bases). The CDR3 totals 14 residues. Germline loops: CDR1 SGHRS, CDR2 YFSETQ. Deletions cut 4 bases from V and 6 bases from J, with 17 bases between. As DNA, the CDR3 is TGCGCCAGCAGCCCGAGCGCTAGCGCGGGCGAGCAGTACTTC. Translating gives CASSPSASAGEQYF.

This rearrangement joins TRBV7-7 to TRBJ2-1; 10 bases are shared with TRBD1. V shed 5 bases, J shed 4 bases, and the junction held 8 bases outside the gene matches. This CDR3 spans 16 amino acids. Looked up from germline, CDR1 is SSHAT and CDR2 is FNYEAQ (reference sequence). DNA for the CDR3: TGTGCCAGCAGCGAAAGGGGGACAGGGGAATACAATGAGCAGTTCTTC. Translated: CASSERGTGEYNEQFF.

V usage is TRBV7-9 and J usage is TRBJ2-1; TRBD1 is a possible D gene (5 bases). Germline CDR1 SEHNR, CDR2 FQNEAQ (reference sequence). There are 11 residues in the CDR3. The V gene lost 8 bases and the J gene lost 9 bases, with 11 bases spanning the gap. The CDR3 here is CASSRTPEQFF. CDR3 in DNA: TGTGCCAGCTCCAGGACACCTGAGCAGTTCTTC.